Sequencing of this T cell receptor beta chain was carried out in a study of human T cells and chemical hapten exposure. Whole-study findings and limits: Expanded TCRs formed significantly more large CDR3 similarity clusters than controls. Having alopecia, donors may respond immunologically unlike healthy people.

Time point of the sample: patch test 3, about 24 weeks after DPC sensitization. Treatment here: therapeutic diphenylcyclopropenone sensitization with weekly scalp DPC. Individual cDNA molecules in this library carried unique molecular identifiers. One entry per CDR3 protein results from TCRdb running MiXCR on the RACE reads. The sample lists around 70,000 distinct CDR3 sequences, around 10% occurring once. The sample holds many counts of this clonotype. Its antigen is not identified. Germline V gene sequence: CDR1 SGHRS, CDR2 YFSETQ. The germline V and J ends were trimmed by 3 bases and 0 bases, with 13 bases remaining between them. The CDR3 extends over 15 amino acids.

The origin of this receptor is a woman aged 45 to 65 with alopecia areata. Some clones in this sample may be carry-over from other donors' samples. The V and J genes are TRBV5-1 and TRBJ2-7; D unclear. The source was whole blood, collected in connection with sensitization to the hapten diphenylcyclopropenone (DPC). This CDR3 is CASSWGWKSSYEQYF. In nucleotides, the CDR3 is TGCGCCAGCAGCTGGGGATGGAAAAGCTCCTACGAGCAGTACTTC.